These 26 T cell receptor beta chains originate from one sample sequenced in a study of cytotoxic CD8 clonotypes in ibrutinib-treated CLL. Using immunoSEQ multiplex PCR, the repertoire was profiled, and TCRdb retains in-frame clones only, with some absent. The repertoire includes roughly 180,000 clones, 72% of them detected once, and 13% sits in the top ten. The sequences come from PBMCs, collected after 24 months of ibrutinib treatment. These receptors were collected from a human donor with chronic lymphocytic leukemia.

V usage is TRBV25-1 and J usage is TRBJ2-2, with 10 nucleotides matching TRBD1. The V and J ends lost 6 bases and 7 bases, in that order; junction bases with no gene match: 5. Germline V gives CDR1 MGHDK, CDR2 SYGVNS. The CDR3 has 14 amino acids. The CDR3 region has the DNA TGTGCCAGCAGCGTGACAGGGGGCGTCGGGGAGCTGTTTTTT. Protein: CASSVTGGVGELFF.

This clone was counted once. The genes are TRBV14 and TRBJ2-1; 7 positions match TRBD2. V was clipped by 0 bases and J by 2 bases; unmatched bases: 10. Germline V lookup: CDR1 SGHDN, CDR2 FVKESK. This CDR3 contains 18 residues. CDR3 coding DNA: TGTGCCAGCAGCCAAGAAAGGGGAGGGGCCGGGACCTACAATGAGCAGTTCTTC. Amino acid sequence: CASSQERGGAGTYNEQFF.

The chain recombines TRBV18 with TRBJ2-7; 11 bases match TRBD1. The V gene end was trimmed by 5 bases and the J gene end by 0 bases; junction bases not matched to a gene: 3. The germline V gene has CDR1 KGHSH and CDR2 LQKENI. The CDR3 consists of 15 residues. In DNA, the CDR3 is TGTGCCAGCTCAACCGGGACAGGGGGCTCCTACGAGCAGTACTTC. This codes for CASSTGTGGSYEQYF.

This clone was observed a single time. The CDR3 loop reads CASTQDAATEAFF. For the CDR3, the DNA is TGTGCCAGCACCCAAGACGCGGCGACTGAAGCTTTCTTT. V is TRBV2 and J is TRBJ1-1; D gene unclear. The V end lost 7 bases, the J end lost 5 bases, and 14 bases lay between the germline ends. CDR1 is SNHLY and CDR2 is FYNNEI in the germline V gene. This CDR3 contains 13 residues.

The chain couples TRBV7-8 to TRBJ1-1, with D uncertain. V was pared by 3 bases and J by 1 base, with 9 bases between. The CDR3 is 14 amino acids. Germline values: CDR1 SGHVS, CDR2 FQNEAQ. CDR3 DNA: TGTGCCAGCAGCTTTTACACGGAGAACACTGAAGCTTTCTTT. It is translated as CASSFYTENTEAFF.

The CDR3 here is CASSLGGNSGNTIYF. DNA of the CDR3: TGTGCCAGCAGTTTGGGAGGGAACTCTGGAAACACCATATATTTT. The rearrangement links TRBV28 to TRBJ1-3; D uncertain. Per germline, CDR1 MDHEN and CDR2 SYDVKM. CDR3 length equals 15 residues. Trimming removed 3 bases from V and 0 bases from J, with 9 bases in between.

The rearrangement links TRBV30 to TRBJ2-3, with D possibly TRBD2 on 6 matching bases. CDR1 GTSNPN and CDR2 SVGIG come from the germline V gene (reference sequence). This CDR3 is 15 amino acids long. V lost 3 bases to trimming and J lost 0 bases, with 13 bases between them. This chain's CDR3 is CAWSPAGRSTDTQYF. The CDR3 DNA follows: TGTGCCTGGAGCCCTGCGGGGCGCAGCACAGATACGCAGTATTTT.

This clone was seen more than once but under ten times. The V and J genes are TRBV5-1 and TRBJ2-2, with TRBD2 as a possible D gene (5 bases). V dropped 4 bases and J dropped 6 bases, with 13 bases sitting between them. This CDR3 comprises 14 residues. Per the germline V gene, CDR1 is SGHRS and CDR2 is YFSETQ. The CDR3: CASSPGSSAGELFF. DNA for the CDR3: TGCGCCAGCAGCCCGGGTAGTAGCGCCGGGGAGCTGTTTTTT.

In its sample, this clone was seen once. The chain uses TRBV27 and TRBJ2-5, with 12 bases aligning to TRBD1. V was clipped by 7 bases and J by 4 bases; unmatched bases: 10. This CDR3 comprises 16 residues. The germline CDR1 and CDR2 sequences are MNHEY and SMNVEV (reference sequence). In nucleotides, the CDR3 is TGTGCCAGCACGGGGACAGGGGGCGCGGGTTTAGAGACCCAGTACTTC. Translated, it gives CASTGTGGAGLETQYF.

The rearrangement uses TRBV7-8 and TRBJ1-1, with 8 bases fitting TRBD1. V gave up 5 bases and J gave up 4 bases; unmatched junction bases: 9. The CDR3 spans 15 residues. Germline V gene sequence: CDR1 SGHVS, CDR2 FQNEAQ. CDR3 sequence reads: CASSHHIRGPTEAFF. DNA of the CDR3: TGTGCCAGCAGCCATCACATCAGGGGGCCCACTGAAGCTTTCTTT.

The chain carries TRBV2 and TRBJ1-5; D not certain. CDR1 SNHLY and CDR2 FYNNEI come from the germline V gene. V dropped 6 bases and J dropped 9 bases, with 18 bases sitting between them. The CDR3 sequence is 14 residues long. CDR3 protein: CASSVTFTSVPQHF. For the CDR3, the DNA is TGTGCCAGCAGCGTGACCTTTACCTCGGTGCCCCAGCATTTT.

The rearrangement links TRBV5-4 to TRBJ2-1, with D perhaps matching TRBD1 (6 bases). V gave up 0 bases and J gave up 10 bases, with 23 bases separating them. The V gene's germline CDR1 is SGHNT and CDR2 YYREEE (reference sequence). This CDR3 has 17 amino acids. Here the CDR3 DNA reads TGTGCCAGCAGCTTGGCCGCGGCGCCCGACAGGATAAGGGAGCAGTTCTTC. Its translation: CASSLAAAPDRIREQFF.

J is TRBJ2-3 and V is TRBV7-2, with D perhaps matching TRBD2 (5 bases). The V gene lost 1 base and the J gene lost 1 base, with 12 bases spanning the gap. CDR3 size: 16 residues. CDR1 is SGHTA and CDR2 is FQGNSA in the germline V gene. CDR3 amino acids: CASSLETIRRTDTQYF. CDR3 DNA sequence: TGTGCCAGCAGCTTAGAGACTATCAGACGCACAGATACGCAGTATTTT.

This clone was found a few times. The chain links TRBV7-9 to TRBJ2-3, with 8 bases identical to TRBD2. This CDR3 spans 15 amino acids. Germline CDR1 and CDR2: SEHNR and FQNEAQ (reference sequence). J lost 3 bases, V lost 3 bases, and 5 bases had no gene match. In nucleotides, the CDR3 is TGTGCCAGCAGCTTTCTGGGACTAGAGACAGATACGCAGTATTTT. This encodes CASSFLGLETDTQYF.

The V and J genes are TRBV25-1 and TRBJ1-5; no clear D gene. Trimming pared 0 bases from V and 1 base from J, leaving 4 bases between. Germline CDR1 reads MGHDK; CDR2 reads SYGVNS. This CDR3 has 14 amino acids. The CDR3 spells CASSEYMSNQPQHF. In DNA, the CDR3 is TGTGCCAGCAGTGAATATATGAGCAATCAGCCCCAGCATTTT. The full variable domain, in which reference TRBV25-1 and TRBJ1-5 provide the parts outside the CDR3, is EADIYQTPRYLVIGTGKKITLECSQTMGHDKMYWYQQDPGMELHLIHYSYGVNSTEKGDLSSESTVSRIRTEHFPLTLESARPSHTSQYLCASSEYMSNQPQHFGDGTRLSIL.

The J gene is TRBJ1-1, the V gene TRBV5-1; tentative D call: TRBD1 (6 bases). Germline V gives CDR1 SGHRS, CDR2 YFSETQ. The CDR3 is 13 residues long. V was cut by 8 bases and J by 5 bases, with 16 bases left in between. CDR3 amino acids: CASSAGGPTEAFF. The CDR3 region has the DNA TGCGCCAGTTCGGCCGGGGGGCCAACTGAAGCTTTCTTT.

This clone has a handful of counts. The chain links TRBV15 to TRBJ1-5; D is perhaps TRBD1 (6 bases). The germline CDR1 and CDR2 sequences are LNHNV and YYDKDF (reference sequence). Trimming took 1 base from V and 7 from J, leaving 17 bases between them. The CDR3 has 16 residues. The CDR3 here is CATSRVRLQGNQPQHF. CDR3 bases: TGTGCCACCAGCAGAGTGCGTCTTCAGGGGAACCAGCCCCAGCATTTT.

J is TRBJ1-1 and V is TRBV5-1, with D unclear. The CDR3 covers 16 residues. Trimming pared 4 bases from V and 1 base from J, leaving 17 bases between. In germline, CDR1 is SGHRS, CDR2 YFSETQ. The chain's CDR3 is CASSPQNRGANTEAFF. CDR3 nucleotide sequence: TGCGCCAGCAGCCCACAAAACAGAGGTGCGAACACTGAAGCTTTCTTT.

The V gene is TRBV4-1, the J gene TRBJ2-1, with 10 nucleotides matching TRBD2. The CDR3 sequence is 17 residues long. Germline V gene data show CDR1 as MGHRA and CDR2 as YSYEKL. With V trimmed by 1 base and J by 6 bases, 9 bases remained unmatched. For the CDR3, the DNA is TGCGCCAGCAGCCAAGGTTTACTAGCGGGGAGTCTCAATGAGCAGTTCTTC. It specifies CASSQGLLAGSLNEQFF.

The genes are TRBV15 and TRBJ2-1; D gene uncertain. This CDR3 contains 14 residues. V lost 7 bases and J lost 4, with 14 bases in between. Germline V gene data show CDR1 as LNHNV and CDR2 as YYDKDF (reference sequence). The CDR3 here is CATISGEAYNEQFF. The CDR3 coding sequence is TGTGCCACCATATCCGGTGAGGCTTACAATGAGCAGTTCTTC.

This chain links TRBV29-1 with TRBJ1-3; D not certain. CDR1 and CDR2 from the germline V gene are SQVTM and ANQGSEA. The CDR3 covers 13 residues. V shed 5 bases and J shed 4 bases, with 12 bases lying between them. The CDR3 loop is CSVLPTVGNTIYF. The CDR3 DNA follows: TGCAGCGTTCTCCCGACCGTCGGAAACACCATATATTTT.

V usage is TRBV4-2 and J usage is TRBJ2-3, with 8 bases fitting TRBD2. The germline V gene encodes CDR1 LGHNA and CDR2 YNFKEQ. The CDR3 loop spans 12 amino acids. With V trimmed by 1 base and J by 13 bases, 4 bases remained unmatched. CDR3: CASSQAGLAEYF. The DNA of the CDR3 is TGTGCCAGCAGCCAAGCCGGACTAGCCGAGTATTTT.

This clone occurred a few times. The chain joins TRBV19 to TRBJ2-5, with TRBD1 matching 7 bases. V gave up 4 bases and J gave up 5 bases; unmatched junction bases: 13. CDR1 LNHDA and CDR2 SQIVND come from the germline V gene (reference sequence). This CDR3 region has 16 residues. The CDR3 DNA reads TGTGCCAGTAGTACCCGGACAGGACCGAAGGTCGAGACCCAGTACTTC. Encoded protein: CASSTRTGPKVETQYF.

The rearrangement joins TRBV6-5 to TRBJ1-1; D might be TRBD1 (5 bases). Germline loops: CDR1 MNHEY, CDR2 SVGAGI. V lost 5 bases, J lost 4 bases, and 11 bases lay in between. The CDR3 is made up of 13 amino acids. Here the CDR3 DNA reads TGTGCCAGCAGTCCGCTGGGGGGCACTGAAGCTTTCTTT. Its translation: CASSPLGGTEAFF.

This clone has more than one count but fewer than ten. The chain has TRBV29-1 and TRBJ1-2; unclear D gene. The ends were cut back, 2 bases at V and 5 bases at J, with 12 bases in the middle. Germline V lookup: CDR1 SQVTM, CDR2 ANQGSEA. This CDR3 comprises 13 residues. CDR3 DNA sequence: TGCAGCGTTGAAAGGGCTGATGGGTATGGCTACACCTTC. It encodes CSVERADGYGYTF.

A single count supports this clone. The V gene is TRBV6-6, the J gene TRBJ2-2; a weak D match, TRBD1 (5 bases). Germline CDR1 reads MNHNY; CDR2 reads SVGAGI (reference sequence). The CDR3 has 14 residues. The ends were cut back, 4 bases at V and 2 bases at J, with 8 bases in the middle. CDR3 loop: CASSSTVNTGELFF. The CDR3 DNA sequence: TGTGCCAGCAGTTCGACAGTCAACACCGGGGAGCTGTTTTTT.